This TCR beta chain was obtained from a study of human T cells and chemical hapten exposure. This clonotype was observed many times. Indicated time point: pre-sensitization, week 0. Treatment: therapeutic diphenylcyclopropenone sensitization with weekly scalp DPC. Alopecia patients deemed DPC-suitable, aged 18 to 70, excluding pregnancy. MiXCR, applied by TCRdb to the RACE reads, yields one record per CDR3 protein. Of roughly 64,000 distinct CDR3 sequences in the sample, around 10% are singletons; the top ten hold roughly 4%. The CDR3 consists of 15 residues. V was pared by 2 bases and J by 5 bases, with 7 bases of the junction left unmatched. Germline-derived CDR1 and CDR2 are SGHAT and FQNNGV.

The chain carries TRBV11-2 and TRBJ2-5; 8 bases are a match to TRBD1. This TCR was sampled from a woman aged 35 to 49 with alopecia areata. Some clones in this sample may be carry-over from other donors' samples. The material sequenced was whole blood, taken in connection with sensitization to the hapten diphenylcyclopropenone (DPC). Written as DNA, the CDR3 is TGTGCCAGCAGCTTACCAGGGGGCATCGCGGAGACCCAGTACTTC. Amino acids: CASSLPGGIAETQYF.